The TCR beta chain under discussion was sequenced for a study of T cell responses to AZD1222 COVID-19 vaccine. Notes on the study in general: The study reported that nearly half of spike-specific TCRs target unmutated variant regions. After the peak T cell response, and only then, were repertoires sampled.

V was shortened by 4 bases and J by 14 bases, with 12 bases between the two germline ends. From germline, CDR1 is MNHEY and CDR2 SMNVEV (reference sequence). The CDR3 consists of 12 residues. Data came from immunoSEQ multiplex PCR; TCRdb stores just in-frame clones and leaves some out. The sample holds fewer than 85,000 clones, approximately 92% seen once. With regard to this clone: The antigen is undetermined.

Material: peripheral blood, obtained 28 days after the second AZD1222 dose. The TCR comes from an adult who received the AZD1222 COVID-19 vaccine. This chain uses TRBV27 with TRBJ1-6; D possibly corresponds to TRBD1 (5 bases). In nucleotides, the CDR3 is TGTGCCAGCAGTTCCGCCCGGGGGGCCCTCCACTTT. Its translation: CASSSARGALHF.